The T cell receptor beta chain described here comes from a study of blood T cell repertoires in COVID-19. Sequencing used immunoSEQ multiplex PCR; TCRdb keeps in-frame clones, though not all of them. The sample holds about 150,000 clones; approximately 88% are singletons and the top ten take roughly 2%. CDR1 is MDHEN, CDR2 SYDVKM, per germline. This CDR3 contains 15 residues. The V gene lost 7 bases and the J gene lost 0 bases, with 10 bases spanning the gap. The specimen sequenced was peripheral blood. The chain uses TRBV28 and TRBJ2-6, with D tentatively TRBD1 (6 bases). The receptor was isolated from a man aged 65-85 years with acute or convalescent COVID-19. The CDR3 sequence: CASNRDRSGANVLTF. The CDR3 coding sequence is TGTGCCAGCAACAGGGATCGCTCTGGGGCCAACGTCCTGACTTTC.